What follows are 21 T cell receptor beta chains derived from one specimen sequenced in a study of T cell responses to AZD1222 COVID-19 vaccine. Assay: immunoSEQ multiplex PCR; the TCRdb copy retains only in-frame clones and omits some. Seen here are fewer than 200,000 clones, around nine tenths observed once, and the top ten hold about 3.6%. The starting material was peripheral blood, obtained 28 days after the second dose of the MenACWY control vaccine. These receptors came from an adult who received the MenACWY meningococcal vaccine as a control.

This clone was recorded once. This chain uses TRBV12-3 or TRBV12-4 with TRBJ1-1; weak D call: TRBD1 (5 bases). V was shortened by 6 bases and J by 10 bases, with 15 bases between the two germline ends. This CDR3 has 12 amino acids. This chain's CDR3 is CASRATGRGAFF. The DNA of the CDR3 is TGTGCCAGCAGGGCAACGGGAAGGGGAGCTTTCTTT.

This sequence joins TRBV29-1 and TRBJ2-3; D remains ambiguous. This CDR3 is built from 13 residues. Germline CDR1 and CDR2: SQVTM and ANQGSEA. Trimming removed 6 bases from V and 0 bases from J, with 10 bases in between. CDR3 amino acids: CSVTSPSTDTQYF. CDR3 nucleotides: TGCAGCGTGACTTCCCCTAGCACAGATACGCAGTATTTT.

The J gene is TRBJ1-4, the V gene TRBV2; 7 nucleotides match TRBD1. The CDR3 has 13 amino acids. Trimming at V came to 0 bases and at J to 10 bases, leaving 2 bases not matched to a gene. CDR1 is SNHLY, CDR2 FYNNEI, per germline. The CDR3 DNA reads TGTGCCAGCAGTGAAGCTAGGACAGGAAAACTGTTTTTT. Translation gives CASSEARTGKLFF.

V and J are TRBV19 and TRBJ1-5, with 9 nucleotides matching TRBD1. V lost 5 bases and J lost 1; bases outside the gene matches: 3. Germline assignment: CDR1 LNHDA and CDR2 SQIVND (reference sequence). The CDR3 has 15 residues. The CDR3, as DNA: TGTGCCAGTAGTCAACAGGGGGCGAGCAATCAGCCCCAGCATTTT. This sequence encodes CASSQQGASNQPQHF. Full variable domain (missing parts from reference TRBV19 and TRBJ1-5): DGGITQSPKYLFRKEGQNVTLSCEQNLNHDAMYWYRQDPGQGLRLIYYSQIVNDFQKGDIAEGYSVSREKKESFPLTVTSAQKNPTAFYLCASSQQGASNQPQHFGDGTRLSIL.

V is TRBV7-3 and J is TRBJ2-2; 8 nucleotides line up with TRBD2. With 5 bases clipped from V and 3 bases from J, the junction kept 5 bases outside the gene matches. Germline V gives CDR1 SGHTA, CDR2 FQGTGA. CDR3 length: 15 residues. The CDR3 DNA reads TGTGCCAGCAGCCCGGGACTAGGTTACACCGGGGAGCTGTTTTTT. Protein product: CASSPGLGYTGELFF.

The chain joins TRBV6-6 to TRBJ2-2, with D possibly being TRBD2 (5 bases). The V gene's germline CDR1 is MNHNY and CDR2 SVGAGI (reference sequence). CDR3 length: 16 residues. Trimming took off 5 bases at V and 4 bases at J, with 17 bases between the two ends. The chain's CDR3 is CASSPLQHRGTGELFF. CDR3 sequence (DNA): TGTGCCAGCAGTCCTCTCCAGCACCGGGGCACCGGGGAGCTGTTTTTT.

The J gene is TRBJ2-5, the V gene TRBV7-3; D may be TRBD1 or TRBD2 (7 bases each). The CDR3 length is 14 residues. Looked up from germline, CDR1 is SGHTA and CDR2 is FQGTGA. V lost 5 bases and J lost 5, with 15 bases in between. The CDR3 nucleotides read TGTGCCAGCAGCCCCCAGGGGGGGCGGGAGACCCAGTACTTC. This sequence encodes CASSPQGGRETQYF.

This clone appeared a few times. J is TRBJ2-7 and V is TRBV7-8; 7 bases are a match to TRBD1. CDR3 length: 15 amino acids. J lost 3 bases, V lost 1 base, and 6 bases had no gene match. Germline assignment: CDR1 SGHVS and CDR2 FQNEAQ. In nucleotides, the CDR3 is TGTGCCAGCAGCTTAGGAGGGGCAGGGGGCTACGAGCAGTACTTC. Its protein is CASSLGGAGGYEQYF.

This chain joins TRBV6-4 and TRBJ1-1; D is unclear. Germline V gene sequence: CDR1 MRHNA, CDR2 SNTAGT. CDR3 length equals 12 residues. V dropped 6 bases and J dropped 5 bases, with 10 bases sitting between them. The CDR3 DNA is TGTGCCAGCAGACAATATTGGACTGAAGCTTTCTTT. Protein product: CASRQYWTEAFF.

The V and J genes are TRBV7-3 and TRBJ1-1; D gene unclear. The germline V and J ends were trimmed by 1 base and 0 bases, with 12 bases remaining between them. The germline CDR1 and CDR2 sequences are SGHTA and FQGTGA. There are 16 residues in the CDR3. The CDR3 region is CASSLSSGGMNTEAFF. The CDR3 nucleotides are TGTGCCAGCAGCTTAAGCTCAGGTGGGATGAACACTGAAGCTTTCTTT. The full variable domain, with the rest looked up from reference TRBV7-3 and TRBJ1-1, is GAGVSQTPSNKVTEKGKYVELRCDPISGHTALYWYRQSLGQGPEFLIYFQGTGAADDSGLPNDRFFAVRPEGSVSTLKIQRTERGDSAVYLCASSLSSGGMNTEAFFGQGTRLTVV.

The chain carries TRBV5-1 and TRBJ1-1; no firm D call. Looked up from germline, CDR1 is SGHRS and CDR2 is YFSETQ. With 1 base removed from V and 1 base from J, the gap between germline ends came to 5 bases. This CDR3 spans 13 amino acids. DNA for the CDR3: TGCGCCAGCAGCTTGAACAGGAACACTGAAGCTTTCTTT. Translated: CASSLNRNTEAFF.

The rearrangement uses TRBV30 and TRBJ1-6; D is perhaps TRBD1 (6 bases). CDR3 length equals 12 residues. Germline loops: CDR1 GTSNPN, CDR2 SVGIG (reference sequence). Trimming pared 8 bases from V and 4 bases from J, leaving 9 bases between. CDR3 sequence (DNA): TGTGCCCAGAGGGGGTATAATTCACCCCTCCACTTT. Translating gives CAQRGYNSPLHF.

The chain links TRBV7-2 to TRBJ2-1, with 7 bases aligning to TRBD1. The CDR3 extends over 16 amino acids. Germline-derived CDR1 and CDR2 are SGHTA and FQGNSA. V gave up 3 bases and J gave up 1 base; unmatched junction bases: 6. Here the CDR3 DNA reads TGTGCCAGCAGCTTTGGGGGACAGAAGTCCTACAATGAGCAGTTCTTC. Its translation: CASSFGGQKSYNEQFF.

This clone occurred once. In DNA, the CDR3 is TGTGCCAGCAGTTATACGACAGGCTCGTATGGCTACACCTTC. It is translated as CASSYTTGSYGYTF. The rearrangement uses TRBV6-5 and TRBJ1-2, with TRBD1 as a possible D gene (6 bases). The CDR3 totals 14 residues. Trimming removed 3 bases at V and 5 bases at J, with 13 bases between. Germline CDR1 MNHEY, CDR2 SVGAGI.

The genes are TRBV30 and TRBJ1-2, with unresolved D. The CDR3 runs to 13 residues. Between the trimmed V and J ends, which lost 3 bases and 2 bases, there was a span of 10 bases. Germline V gives CDR1 GTSNPN, CDR2 SVGIG (reference sequence). The CDR3 sequence: CAWRARENYGYTF. The CDR3, as DNA: TGTGCCTGGAGAGCCCGGGAAAACTATGGCTACACCTTC.

The V and J genes are TRBV5-5 and TRBJ2-1, with 7 nucleotides matching TRBD2. CDR3 length equals 15 residues. Trimming cost V 2 bases and J 8 bases; bases outside gene matches: 10. CDR1 and CDR2 (germline): SGHKS, YYEKEE (reference sequence). As DNA, the CDR3 is TGTGCCAGCAGCTTCTCCAGCGGGATGATAGATGAGCAGTTCTTC. This translates into CASSFSSGMIDEQFF.

This chain links TRBV7-9 with TRBJ1-1; D is uncertain. Trimming shortened V by 2 bases and J by 3 bases, and 13 bases separated the two germline ends. In germline, CDR1 is SEHNR, CDR2 FQNEAQ (reference sequence). The CDR3 runs to 15 residues. The CDR3 DNA follows: TGTGCCAGCAGCTTAATGGGAGGCGCGGACACTGAAGCTTTCTTT. This codes for CASSLMGGADTEAFF.

V usage is TRBV7-9 and J usage is TRBJ1-2; no reliable D call. Trimming removed 5 bases at V and 5 bases at J, with 12 bases between. The CDR3 has 13 residues. Germline CDR1 SEHNR, CDR2 FQNEAQ (reference sequence). As DNA, the CDR3 is TGTGCCAGCAGCCGCGACATGAGATATGGCTACACCTTC. Its translation is CASSRDMRYGYTF.

The rearrangement joins TRBV7-6 to TRBJ2-7; D is possibly TRBD1 (5 bases). CDR3 length equals 14 residues. The V gene's germline CDR1 is SGHVS and CDR2 FNYEAQ. V lost 3 bases to trimming and J lost 5 bases, with 14 bases between them. CDR3 protein: CASSLSRGGNEQYF. CDR3 sequence (DNA): TGTGCCAGCAGCTTGTCTAGGGGTGGCAACGAGCAGTACTTC.

This clone was picked up a small number of times. The CDR3 reads CASSRTGEAYGYTF. As DNA, the CDR3 is TGTGCCAGCAGCCGGACAGGGGAGGCCTATGGCTACACCTTC. The V call is TRBV4-2, the J call TRBJ1-2; 9 positions match TRBD1. The CDR3 is made up of 14 amino acids. V gave up 4 bases and J gave up 4 bases; unmatched junction bases: 4. From germline, CDR1 is LGHNA and CDR2 YNFKEQ.

V usage is TRBV20-1 and J usage is TRBJ1-5; TRBD1 matches 8 bases. Germline V gives CDR1 DFQATT, CDR2 SNEGSKA (reference sequence). V shed 6 bases, J shed 1 base, and the junction held 8 bases outside the gene matches. This CDR3 has 15 amino acids. Here the CDR3 reads CSASTGGSSNQPQHF. As DNA, the CDR3 is TGCAGTGCGAGTACAGGGGGAAGCAGCAATCAGCCCCAGCATTTT.